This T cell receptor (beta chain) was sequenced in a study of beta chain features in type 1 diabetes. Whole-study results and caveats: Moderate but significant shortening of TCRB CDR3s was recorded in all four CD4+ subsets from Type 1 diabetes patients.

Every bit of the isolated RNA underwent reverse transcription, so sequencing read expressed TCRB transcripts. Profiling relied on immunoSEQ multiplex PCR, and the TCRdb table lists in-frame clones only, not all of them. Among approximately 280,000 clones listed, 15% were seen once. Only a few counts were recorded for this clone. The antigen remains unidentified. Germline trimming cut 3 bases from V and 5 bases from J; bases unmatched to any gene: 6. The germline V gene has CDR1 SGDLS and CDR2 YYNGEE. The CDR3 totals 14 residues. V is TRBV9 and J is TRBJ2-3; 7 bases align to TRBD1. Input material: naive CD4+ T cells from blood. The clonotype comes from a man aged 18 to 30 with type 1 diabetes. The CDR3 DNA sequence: TGTGCCAGCAGCGCGAGGGGGCGAAGAGATACGCAGTATTTT. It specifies CASSARGRRDTQYF.